Presented here are 30 T cell receptor beta chains from one specimen sequenced in a study of cytomegalovirus exposure and HLA in healthy donors. Primers for the PCR totalled 60 Vbeta and 13 Jbeta. Profiling relied on immunoSEQ multiplex PCR, and the TCRdb table lists in-frame clones only, not all of them. The sample lists about 97,000 clones; 65% to 85% were seen once. The sequencing input was PBMCs. These receptor sequences come from a man between 35 and 55 years old in good health and CMV-seropositive.

As regards this clone: The germline gene is not matched at one end of the junction; a read error may be the cause. The chain has TRBV7-2 and TRBJ2-7; TRBD1 matches at 9 bases. CDR3 length: 14 amino acids. Looked up from germline, CDR1 is SGHTA and CDR2 is FQGNSA. The DNA of the CDR3 is TGTGCCAGCAGCACCGGGGACAGGGTCTACGGGCAGTACTTC. This sequence encodes CASSTGDRVYGQYF.

This chain links TRBV4-1 with TRBJ1-1, with TRBD1 matching over 7 bases. V shed 4 bases and J 4 bases; nucleotides not matched to a gene: 15. The CDR3 runs to 17 residues. Germline V gene lookup returns CDR1 MGHRA and CDR2 YSYEKL. In DNA, the CDR3 is TGCGCCAGCAGCCCTGGACAGGTCATTGTAAGGGGCACTGAAGCTTTCTTT. This gives the protein CASSPGQVIVRGTEAFF.

A few counts support this clone. DNA of the CDR3: TGTGCCAGCAGCTTAGCGCCTCTCGGACTAGCGGGAAGCACAGATACGCAGTATTTT. This gives the protein CASSLAPLGLAGSTDTQYF. This sequence joins TRBV7-9 and TRBJ2-3; 12 nucleotides agree with TRBD2. V trimming: 0 bases; J trimming: 0 bases; junction bases outside the gene matches: 7. Looked up from germline, CDR1 is SEHNR and CDR2 is FQNEAQ (reference sequence). The CDR3 spans 19 residues.

A note on this clone: Other nucleotide sequences in the sample specify the same CDR3. This chain uses TRBV7-2 with TRBJ1-1; no definite D call. The CDR3 extends over 14 amino acids. The germline V gene has CDR1 SGHTA and CDR2 FQGNSA. V dropped 5 bases and J dropped 0 bases, with 10 bases sitting between them. In DNA, the CDR3 is TGTGCCAGCAGCCTTCTGCGGCTGAACACTGAAGCTTTCTTT. Its protein product is CASSLLRLNTEAFF. Full variable domain (outside the CDR3, taken from reference TRBV7-2 and TRBJ1-1): GAGVSQSPSNKVTEKGKDVELRCDPISGHTALYWYRQSLGQGLEFLIYFQGNSAPDKSGLPSDRFSAERTGGSVSTLTIQRTQQEDSAVYLCASSLLRLNTEAFFGQGTRLTVV.

The table lists this clone with a few counts. The rearrangement uses TRBV30 and TRBJ2-7; 12 bases are shared with TRBD2. V lost 7 bases, J lost 4 bases, and 5 bases stayed unmatched. The CDR3 covers 13 residues. Germline V gene data show CDR1 as GTSNPN and CDR2 as SVGIG (reference sequence). The CDR3 loop reads CASRLAGVYEQYF. CDR3 bases: TGTGCCTCGAGACTAGCGGGAGTTTACGAGCAGTACTTC.

V is TRBV28 and J is TRBJ2-7, with D perhaps matching TRBD2 (6 bases). CDR1 and CDR2 (germline): MDHEN, SYDVKM. The V gene lost 10 bases and the J gene lost 3 bases, with 22 bases spanning the gap. The CDR3 contains 15 residues. The CDR3: CATRPGLNRIYEQYF. The CDR3 nucleotides read TGTGCCACCCGCCCGGGACTCAATCGAATCTACGAGCAGTACTTC. The full variable domain, with the rest looked up from reference TRBV28 and TRBJ2-7, is DVKVTQSSRYLVKRTGEKVFLECVQDMDHENMFWYRQDPGLGLRLIYFSYDVKMKEKGDIPEGYSVSREKKERFSLILESASTNQTSMYLCATRPGLNRIYEQYFGPGTRLTVT.

The chain carries TRBV5-1 and TRBJ1-1; the D is unclear. The V end was cut by 7 bases, the J end by 6 bases, with 13 bases between. CDR1 is SGHRS and CDR2 is YFSETQ in the germline V gene. CDR3 length: 12 residues. Here the CDR3 DNA reads TGCGCCAGCCGGGGTGTTATGGCTGAAGCTTTCTTT. It is translated as CASRGVMAEAFF.

The table lists this clone with a few counts. V is TRBV7-9 and J is TRBJ1-5; D not certain. CDR1 SEHNR and CDR2 FQNEAQ come from the germline V gene (reference sequence). The CDR3 is 13 residues long. V dropped 3 bases and J dropped 6 bases, with 9 bases sitting between them. The CDR3: CASSLGVSQPQHF. In DNA, the CDR3 is TGTGCCAGCAGCTTGGGAGTAAGTCAGCCCCAGCATTTT.

CDR3 protein: CASSQGGSLYEQYF. For the CDR3, the DNA is TGTGCCAGCAGCCAAGGAGGAAGTCTTTACGAGCAGTACTTC. V gene TRBV14 combines with J gene TRBJ2-7; no clear D. CDR1 and CDR2 (germline): SGHDN, FVKESK. V gave up 1 base and J gave up 4 bases, with 11 bases separating them. CDR3 length: 14 amino acids.

This CDR3 reads CAWSVKGAGANVLTF. The DNA of the CDR3 is TGTGCCTGGAGTGTAAAAGGGGCTGGGGCCAACGTCCTGACTTTC. The chain employs TRBV30 and TRBJ2-6; D is perhaps TRBD1 (5 bases). From germline, CDR1 is GTSNPN and CDR2 SVGIG (reference sequence). This CDR3 spans 15 amino acids. V was shortened by 0 bases and J by 2 bases, with 8 bases between the two germline ends.

This sequence joins TRBV7-2 and TRBJ2-7; D perhaps matches TRBD1 (5 bases). The germline CDR1 and CDR2 sequences are SGHTA and FQGNSA. Trimming stripped 1 base from V and 0 bases from J, with 16 bases between. The CDR3 covers 17 residues. The CDR3 nucleotides are TGTGCCAGCAGCTTAGTGGGTGGGGCCACGAGCTCCTACGAGCAGTACTTC. Translation gives CASSLVGGATSSYEQYF. Using reference TRBV7-2 and TRBJ2-7 for the parts outside the CDR3, the full variable domain is GAGVSQSPSNKVTEKGKDVELRCDPISGHTALYWYRQSLGQGLEFLIYFQGNSAPDKSGLPSDRFSAERTGGSVSTLTIQRTQQEDSAVYLCASSLVGGATSSYEQYFGPGTRLTVT.

J is TRBJ2-1 and V is TRBV18, with D possibly being TRBD1 (6 bases). V was shortened by 8 bases and J by 9 bases, with 11 bases between the two germline ends. There are 11 residues in the CDR3. Germline CDR1 reads KGHSH; CDR2 reads LQKENI. In DNA, the CDR3 is TGTGCCAGCATCAGGGGCAGTGAGCAGTTCTTC. Translating gives CASIRGSEQFF. The whole variable domain, filled in from reference TRBV18 and TRBJ2-1, reads NAGVMQNPRHLVRRRGQEARLRCSPMKGHSHVYWYRQLPEEGLKFMVYLQKENIIDESGMPKERFSAEFPKEGPSILRIQQVVRGDSAAYFCASIRGSEQFFGPGTRLTVL.

The rearrangement joins TRBV5-1 to TRBJ1-1; 7 positions agree with TRBD1. CDR1 and CDR2 from the germline V gene are SGHRS and YFSETQ. V shed 1 base, J shed 1 base, and the junction held 4 bases outside the gene matches. This CDR3 has 15 amino acids. The CDR3 sequence: CASSLQGQRNTEAFF. The CDR3 region has the DNA TGCGCCAGCAGCTTGCAGGGACAGAGGAACACTGAAGCTTTCTTT.

This chain joins TRBV27 and TRBJ2-7, with D possibly being TRBD1 (5 bases). CDR3 size: 14 residues. CDR1 is MNHEY and CDR2 is SMNVEV in the germline V gene (reference sequence). Trimming cost V 2 bases and J 5 bases, with 13 bases left between them. Here the CDR3 reads CASSLVLRGHEQYF. The CDR3 region has the DNA TGTGCCAGCAGTTTAGTACTAAGGGGCCACGAGCAGTACTTC.

The chain links TRBV4-1 to TRBJ2-5; 10 bases are shared with TRBD1. J gave up 2 bases and V 8 bases, and 2 bases lay outside the gene matches. The CDR3 extends over 13 amino acids. Per germline, CDR1 MGHRA and CDR2 YSYEKL. The CDR3 DNA is TGCGCCAGCTCGGGACAGGGGCAAGAGACCCAGTACTTC. Its translation is CASSGQGQETQYF.

The V gene is TRBV6-5, the J gene TRBJ1-2; 9 bases align to TRBD1. Germline V CDR1 and CDR2: MNHEY, SVGAGI. J was trimmed by 4 bases and V by 0 bases; bases with no gene match: 3. The CDR3 covers 15 residues. Here the CDR3 reads CASSYSTGGIYGYTF. For the CDR3, the DNA is TGTGCCAGCAGTTACTCGACAGGGGGGATCTATGGCTACACCTTC.

This clone appeared once. V and J are TRBV5-1 and TRBJ2-2; TRBD1 aligns across 10 bases. From germline, CDR1 is SGHRS and CDR2 YFSETQ. With 5 bases clipped from V and 5 bases from J, the junction kept 6 bases outside the gene matches. The CDR3 is 15 residues long. CDR3 amino acids: CASSSGTGETGELFF. The CDR3 DNA reads TGCGCCAGCAGTTCCGGGACAGGGGAGACCGGGGAGCTGTTTTTT.

The V gene is TRBV27, the J gene TRBJ2-1; 10 bases are shared with TRBD2. The CDR3 contains 16 residues. V trimming: 5 bases; J trimming: 1 base; junction bases outside the gene matches: 5. Germline V gene sequence: CDR1 MNHEY, CDR2 SMNVEV (reference sequence). The CDR3 is CASSPTTSGSYNEQFF. The CDR3 nucleotides read TGTGCCAGCAGTCCCACGACTAGCGGGTCCTACAATGAGCAGTTCTTC.

The V gene is TRBV7-9, the J gene TRBJ2-3; 7 positions match TRBD1. Germline trimming cut 4 bases from V and 0 bases from J; bases unmatched to any gene: 10. CDR3 length equals 17 residues. The V gene's germline CDR1 is SEHNR and CDR2 FQNEAQ (reference sequence). The CDR3 loop reads CASSWGIDRASTDTQYF. CDR3 nucleotides: TGTGCCAGCAGCTGGGGGATCGACAGGGCAAGCACAGATACGCAGTATTTT. Supplemented by reference TRBV7-9 and TRBJ2-3, the full variable domain reads DTGVSQNPRHKITKRGQNVTFRCDPISEHNRLYWYRQTLGQGPEFLTYFQNEAQLEKSRLLSDRFSAERPKGSFSTLEIQRTEQGDSAMYLCASSWGIDRASTDTQYFGPGTRLTVL.

The chain recombines TRBV9 with TRBJ1-4; D gene ambiguous. Germline-derived CDR1 and CDR2 are SGDLS and YYNGEE. This CDR3 is 14 amino acids long. The V gene lost 0 bases and the J gene lost 2 bases, with 5 bases spanning the gap. CDR3 protein: CASSVAGTNEKLFF. DNA of the CDR3: TGTGCCAGCAGCGTAGCGGGTACTAATGAAAAACTGTTTTTT.

This sequence joins TRBV7-3 and TRBJ1-2; TRBD1 might be the D (5 bases). Trimming removed 5 bases from V and 0 bases from J, with 13 bases in between. The length of the CDR3 is 15 residues. Germline values: CDR1 SGHTA, CDR2 FQGTGA. The CDR3 reads CASSLGAGPNYGYTF. The CDR3 nucleotides are TGTGCCAGCAGCCTAGGAGCAGGGCCTAACTATGGCTACACCTTC.

The chain employs TRBV7-9 and TRBJ2-5, with 7 nucleotides matching TRBD1. Trimming removed 2 bases from V and 1 base from J; junction bases left unmatched: 4. The CDR3 length is 15 residues. Germline CDR1 is SEHNR and CDR2 is FQNEAQ (reference sequence). The CDR3 DNA sequence: TGTGCCAGCAGCTTATTCACAGGGGCCCAAGAGACCCAGTACTTC. This codes for CASSLFTGAQETQYF.

This clone turned up a few times. The genes are TRBV2 and TRBJ1-3; tentative D call: TRBD1 (5 bases). Trimming removed 3 bases at V and 1 base at J, with 7 bases between. Germline V gene data show CDR1 as SNHLY and CDR2 as FYNNEI. The CDR3 has 14 residues. CDR3 protein: CASSEGQSGNTIYF. CDR3 in DNA: TGTGCCAGCAGTGAGGGGCAGTCTGGAAACACCATATATTTT.

On this clone itself: The junction departs from the called germline gene at one end, perhaps through a read error. The V call is TRBV5-1, the J call TRBJ2-7; no definite D call. Germline V gene lookup returns CDR1 SGHRS and CDR2 YFSETQ. The CDR3 contains 14 residues. The CDR3 region is CASSSTISSYEQCF. The CDR3, as DNA: TGCGCCAGCAGCTCGACGATTAGCTCCTACGAGCAGTGCTTC.

DNA for the CDR3: TGTGCCAGCAGTGTAAGGGGGCGAGACGAGCAGTACTTC. Translating gives CASSVRGRDEQYF. This rearrangement joins TRBV6-1 to TRBJ2-5; 7 nucleotides match TRBD1. TRBJ2-7 matches the DNA end more closely, so the J call is doubtful. Looked up from germline, CDR1 is MNHNS and CDR2 is SASEGT. The CDR3 consists of 13 residues.

The CDR3 loop reads CASSYGTSAYNEQFF. The CDR3 DNA reads TGCGCCAGCAGCTACGGGACTAGCGCCTACAATGAGCAGTTCTTC. The chain links TRBV5-1 to TRBJ2-1; TRBD2 matches 10 bases. J gave up 2 bases and V 3 bases, and 2 bases lay outside the gene matches. CDR1 and CDR2 (germline): SGHRS, YFSETQ. There are 15 residues in the CDR3.

V and J are TRBV7-9 and TRBJ2-6, with 10 bases fitting TRBD1. Trimming cost V 5 bases and J 0 bases; bases outside gene matches: 1. CDR3 length: 16 amino acids. Germline V gene lookup returns CDR1 SEHNR and CDR2 FQNEAQ (reference sequence). The CDR3 spells CASSRTGGSGANVLTF. The CDR3, as DNA: TGTGCCAGCAGCCGGACAGGGGGCTCTGGGGCCAACGTCCTGACTTTC.

This clone appeared once. This chain links TRBV7-2 with TRBJ2-3; TRBD1 matches at 9 bases. Losses at the gene ends were 4 bases for V and 6 bases for J; bases not matched to a gene: 11. In germline, CDR1 is SGHTA, CDR2 FQGNSA. The CDR3 extends over 16 amino acids. CDR3 residues: CASSWAGTGMGDTQYF. The CDR3 coding sequence is TGTGCCAGCAGCTGGGCCGGGACAGGGATGGGTGATACGCAGTATTTT. Using reference TRBV7-2 and TRBJ2-3 for the parts outside the CDR3, the full variable domain is GAGVSQSPSNKVTEKGKDVELRCDPISGHTALYWYRQSLGQGLEFLIYFQGNSAPDKSGLPSDRFSAERTGGSVSTLTIQRTQQEDSAVYLCASSWAGTGMGDTQYFGPGTRLTVL.

The chain joins TRBV27 to TRBJ2-2; TRBD2 matches at 11 bases. There are 19 residues in the CDR3. Germline-derived CDR1 and CDR2 are MNHEY and SMNVEV (reference sequence). Trimming removed 8 bases from V and 3 bases from J; junction bases left unmatched: 17. CDR3 sequence reads: CASGPGLAAFLGDTGELFF. The CDR3 DNA is TGTGCCAGCGGCCCGGGACTAGCGGCCTTCCTGGGGGACACCGGGGAGCTGTTTTTT.

To note about this clone: The same CDR3 is also encoded by other DNA sequences in this sample. This sequence joins TRBV29-1 and TRBJ1-1; D remains unclear. CDR1 SQVTM and CDR2 ANQGSEA come from the germline V gene. V was cut by 5 bases and J by 5 bases, with 9 bases left in between. The length of the CDR3 is 11 residues. The CDR3 DNA is TGCAGCGTTCGGGGAGGGACTGAAGCTTTCTTT. It is translated as CSVRGGTEAFF.